One sample yielded the 15 T cell receptor beta chains listed below, sequenced in a study of T cells in Graves' hyperthyroidism and ophthalmopathy. RNA transcripts were the template for amplifying TCR beta CDR3 regions. TCR CDR3 underwent first-round RT-PCR with the HTBI primer set. MiXCR, run by TCRdb on the multiplex PCR reads, gives a single entry per CDR3 protein. The data contain 600,000 or so distinct CDR3 sequences, 46% of them singletons. Source material: peripheral blood or thyroid tissue (not recorded which). These receptors all come from a woman aged 18 to 35 with Graves' hyperthyroidism.

The rearrangement uses TRBV6-5 and TRBJ1-2; no clear D gene. V gave up 3 bases and J gave up 4 bases, with 12 bases separating them. This CDR3 comprises 14 residues. CDR1 and CDR2 from the germline V gene are MNHEY and SVGAGI. CDR3 amino acids: CASSYSTGLYGYTF. In DNA form, the CDR3 reads TGTGCCAGCAGTTATTCCACCGGCCTCTATGGCTACACCTTC.

Worth noting for this clonotype: A much more abundant neighbour one base away suggests this may be a read error. V usage is TRBV10-3 and J usage is TRBJ2-7, with TRBD2 matching over 7 bases. The CDR3 loop spans 12 amino acids. Per the germline V gene, CDR1 is ENHRY and CDR2 is SYGVKD. J lost 5 bases, V lost 4 bases, and 2 bases had no gene match. CDR3 nucleotides: TGTGCCATCAGTGGGGGAGGGGACGAGCAGTACTTC. Translation gives CAISGGGDEQYF.

J is TRBJ2-2 and V is TRBV5-1, with 9 bases fitting TRBD1. This CDR3 is 14 amino acids long. After removal of 3 bases from V and 6 bases from J, the junction contained 3 bases not matched to a gene. Germline V gene lookup returns CDR1 SGHRS and CDR2 YFSETQ. The CDR3 protein is CASSWGQGPGELFF. CDR3 nucleotides: TGCGCCAGCAGCTGGGGACAGGGCCCCGGGGAGCTGTTTTTT.

The chain has TRBV30 and TRBJ1-2; a possible D gene is TRBD1 (6 bases). The germline V and J ends were trimmed by 3 bases and 7 bases, with 15 bases remaining between them. The length of the CDR3 is 13 residues. Per germline, CDR1 GTSNPN and CDR2 SVGIG (reference sequence). The CDR3 nucleotides read TGTGCCTGGAGCGTTGGCAGGGGAGGTGGCTACACCTTC. It is translated as CAWSVGRGGGYTF.

The chain carries TRBV24-1 and TRBJ1-2; TRBD1 aligns across 10 bases. Per germline, CDR1 KGHDR and CDR2 SFDVKD. J was trimmed by 5 bases and V by 3 bases; bases with no gene match: 8. The CDR3 contains 16 residues. CDR3 coding DNA: TGTGCCACCAGTGATGGGACAGGGGTCTTCGGTTATGGCTACACCTTC. Amino acid sequence: CATSDGTGVFGYGYTF.

The chain uses TRBV10-3 and TRBJ2-6; no clear D. Per germline, CDR1 ENHRY and CDR2 SYGVKD. There are 15 residues in the CDR3. The V and J ends lost 5 bases and 1 base respectively, with 9 bases between them. CDR3 nucleotide sequence: TGTGCCATCAGTCGCGACTCTTCTGGGGCCAACGTCCTGACTTTC. Translated, it gives CAISRDSSGANVLTF.

There are a few counts of this clonotype. The rearrangement uses TRBV24-1 and TRBJ1-1; a possible D gene is TRBD1 (6 bases). Trimming stripped 7 bases from V and 2 bases from J, with 7 bases between. Germline CDR1 is KGHDR and CDR2 is SFDVKD. CDR3 length equals 12 residues. This CDR3 is CATRQGNTEAFF. The CDR3 DNA sequence: TGTGCCACCAGACAGGGCAACACTGAAGCTTTCTTT.

This clonotype has a count of ten or more. The gene calls are TRBV25-1 and TRBJ1-2; perhaps TRBD1 as D (5 bases). Germline CDR1 reads MGHDK; CDR2 reads SYGVNS. CDR3 length: 12 residues. V dropped 3 bases and J dropped 7 bases, with 9 bases sitting between them. The DNA for the CDR3 is TGTGCCAGCAGTGATGACAGAACTGGCTACACCTTC. The encoded protein is CASSDDRTGYTF.

Regarding this clonotype: Because it lacks the conserved phenylalanine or tryptophan at the end, this CDR3 is likely a read error. This rearrangement joins TRBV25-1 to TRBJ1-2; D gene uncertain. V shed 3 bases and J shed 5 bases, with 7 bases lying between them. Germline lookup yields CDR1 MGHDK and CDR2 SYGVNS. The CDR3 has 12 residues. In DNA form, the CDR3 reads TGTGCCAGCAGTGACACAAAATATGGCTACACCATC. The encoded protein is CASSDTKYGYTI.

Only one count was recorded for this clonotype. The chain is built from TRBV12-3 or TRBV12-4 and TRBJ1-2, with 8 bases aligning to TRBD1. The CDR3 length is 13 residues. The V gene end was trimmed by 6 bases and the J gene end by 6 bases; junction bases not matched to a gene: 6. The CDR3 bases are TGTGCCAGCAGCCAGACAGGGGTACATGGCTACACCTTC. It specifies CASSQTGVHGYTF.

This chain links TRBV2 with TRBJ2-7; D might be TRBD1 or TRBD2, each matching 5 bases. The V and J ends lost 6 bases and 6 bases respectively, with 18 bases between them. The V gene's germline CDR1 is SNHLY and CDR2 FYNNEI. The CDR3 loop spans 14 amino acids. CDR3 DNA: TGTGCCAGCAGCTCCGGAGAGGGACCCTGCGAGCAGTACTTC. Its translation is CASSSGEGPCEQYF.

V is TRBV2 and J is TRBJ2-7; the match to TRBD2 covers 10 bases. This CDR3 contains 14 residues. The V and J ends lost 5 bases and 7 bases, in that order; junction bases with no gene match: 8. The germline gives CDR1 SNHLY, CDR2 FYNNEI. CDR3 coding DNA: TGTGCCAGCAGTAGGACTAGCGGCAACAATGAGCAGTACTTC. Its translation: CASSRTSGNNEQYF.

This clonotype has a count of ten or more. The gene calls are TRBV7-2 and TRBJ2-5; no firm D call. V was cut by 1 base and J by 5 bases, with 5 bases left in between. The CDR3 extends over 12 amino acids. Germline CDR1 SGHTA, CDR2 FQGNSA. CDR3: CASSLGMETQYF. In nucleotides, the CDR3 is TGTGCCAGCAGCTTAGGTATGGAGACCCAGTACTTC.

This clonotype was recorded a few times. The chain links TRBV5-8 to TRBJ2-5; 7 bases line up with TRBD2. The CDR3 consists of 13 residues. Unmatched junction bases numbered 5, after V lost 4 bases and J lost 5 bases. The germline gives CDR1 SGHTS, CDR2 YDEGEE. The CDR3 DNA follows: TGTGCCAGCAGCCGGACTAGTTGGGAGACCCAGTACTTC. Residues: CASSRTSWETQYF.

The table lists this clonotype with a few counts. This chain's CDR3 is CASSEKAGGPPYF. DNA of the CDR3: TGCGCCAGCAGTGAGAAAGCGGGAGGGCCCCCGTACTTC. The chain recombines TRBV10-2 with TRBJ2-7; 10 bases are a match to TRBD2. V lost 2 bases and J lost 12; bases outside the gene matches: 7. CDR1 and CDR2 from the germline V gene are WSHSY and SAAADI. This CDR3 spans 13 amino acids.